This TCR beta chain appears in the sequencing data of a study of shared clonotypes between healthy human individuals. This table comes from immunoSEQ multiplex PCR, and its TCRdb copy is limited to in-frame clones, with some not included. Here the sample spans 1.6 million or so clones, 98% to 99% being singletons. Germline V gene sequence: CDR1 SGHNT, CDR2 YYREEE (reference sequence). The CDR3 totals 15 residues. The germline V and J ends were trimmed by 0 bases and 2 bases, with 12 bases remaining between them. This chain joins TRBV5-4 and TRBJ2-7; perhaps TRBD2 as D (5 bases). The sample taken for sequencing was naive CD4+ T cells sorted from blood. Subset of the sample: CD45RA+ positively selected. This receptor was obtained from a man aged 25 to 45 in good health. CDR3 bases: TGTGCCAGCAGCTTGGATGGACTCCAGGCCTACGAGCAGTACTTC. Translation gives CASSLDGLQAYEQYF.